This TCR beta chain was recorded in a study of post-analysis software for immune sequencing data. Notes on the study in general: Patients showed TRBV5-6, TRBV5-1 and TRBV20-1 among a few TRBV segments more frequent than in controls.

Every TCR beta cDNA library bore unique molecular identifiers. TCRdb passed the PCR reads through MiXCR, listing each CDR3 protein once. Here the sample spans hundreds of thousands of distinct CDR3 sequences, roughly three fifths being singletons. As regards this clonotype: The antigen remains undetermined.

CDR3 length equals 14 residues. Germline assignment: CDR1 DFQATT and CDR2 SNEGSKA (reference sequence). V was trimmed by 6 bases and J by 5 bases, leaving 17 bases between them. This receptor was taken from a girl aged 2 to 9 with multiple sclerosis. This rearrangement joins TRBV20-1 to TRBJ2-1, with D perhaps matching TRBD1 (6 bases). Material: blood. The CDR3 DNA sequence: TGCAGTGCCCCAGGGGACGTAAACCACAATGAGCAGTTCTTC. It is translated as CSAPGDVNHNEQFF.